Listed here are 14 T cell receptor beta chains from one sample, sequenced in a study of glioma-infiltrating T cells. Using RNA template, CDR3s of TCR alpha and beta were amplified with iRepertoire arm-PCR. TCRdb ran MiXCR on the multiplex PCR reads and lists one entry per CDR3 protein. The data show roughly 350,000 distinct CDR3 sequences, around 45% seen once. The sample taken for sequencing was glioma tissue, nonneoplastic brain tissue, or PBMCs (not recorded which). The source of these receptors is a human donor with low-grade glioma or glioblastoma, undergoing nonglioma brain surgery, or in good health (not recorded which).

The rearrangement uses TRBV28 and TRBJ2-7; 10 bases are shared with TRBD2. Looked up from germline, CDR1 is MDHEN and CDR2 is SYDVKM. This CDR3 has 15 amino acids. Germline trimming cut 6 bases from V and 7 bases from J; bases unmatched to any gene: 12. This chain's CDR3 is CASSPALAGVREQYF. CDR3 DNA: TGTGCCAGCAGCCCGGCGCTAGCGGGAGTAAGAGAGCAGTACTTC. Together with reference TRBV28 and TRBJ2-7, the CDR3 gives the full variable domain: DVKVTQSSRYLVKRTGEKVFLECVQDMDHENMFWYRQDPGLGLRLIYFSYDVKMKEKGDIPEGYSVSREKKERFSLILESASTNQTSMYLCASSPALAGVREQYFGPGTRLTVT.

The chain links TRBV2 to TRBJ2-5; 8 bases match TRBD1. The CDR3 runs 16 residues. V lost 3 bases and J lost 2; bases outside the gene matches: 8. Germline CDR1 is SNHLY and CDR2 is FYNNEI. The CDR3 DNA follows: TGTGCCAGCAGTGACAGGACAGGGCGATCTCAAGAGACCCAGTACTTC. It translates to CASSDRTGRSQETQYF.

The V gene is TRBV7-9, the J gene TRBJ2-7; D possibly uses TRBD1 or TRBD2 (6 bases each). V lost 3 bases, J lost 2 bases, and 23 bases lay in between. The germline V gene encodes CDR1 SEHNR and CDR2 FQNEAQ (reference sequence). The CDR3 is made up of 18 amino acids. The CDR3 DNA is TGTGCCAGCAGCTTCGCCTACGGGGGACAACTCCTCCCCTACGAGCAGTACTTC. Its protein is CASSFAYGGQLLPYEQYF.

A note on this clonotype: Mismatch with germline at one junction end may stem from a read error. V and J are TRBV7-7 and TRBJ1-4; maybe TRBD1 (5 bases). The V gene's germline CDR1 is SSHAT and CDR2 FNYEAQ (reference sequence). This CDR3 has 13 amino acids. CDR3: CASSLNRGEKLFF. Here the CDR3 DNA reads TGTGCTAGCAGCTTGAACCGGGGGGAAAAACTGTTTTTT.

Details on this clonotype: One base away lies a much larger clone, so this may be a sequencing read error. The J gene is TRBJ2-7, the V gene TRBV6-1, with TRBD1 as a possible D gene (6 bases). The CDR3 sequence is 14 residues long. Germline V gene data show CDR1 as MNHNS and CDR2 as SASEGT. V was cut by 8 bases and J by 2 bases, with 16 bases left in between. Here the CDR3 reads CASGQNRDTYEQYF. CDR3 bases: TGTGCCAGCGGTCAGAACCGGGACACCTACGAGCAGTACTTC.

Remarks on this clonotype: One junction end disagrees with the germline gene, perhaps due to a read error. The chain employs TRBV6-2 or TRBV6-3 and TRBJ2-1, with 10 nucleotides matching TRBD1. The CDR3 extends over 15 amino acids. The germline gives CDR1 MNHEY, CDR2 SVGEGT. This CDR3 reads CASSEGGQGTDEQFF. CDR3 bases: TGCGCCAGCAGTGAAGGGGGACAGGGGACGGATGAGCAGTTCTTC.

This clonotype was seen only once. The V gene is TRBV7-8, the J gene TRBJ2-7, with D maybe TRBD1 (5 bases). The length of the CDR3 is 13 residues. Germline V gene sequence: CDR1 SGHVS, CDR2 FQNEAQ. Between the trimmed V and J ends, which lost 4 bases and 7 bases, there was a span of 14 bases. The CDR3 DNA sequence: TGTGCCAGCAGCTCATGGACACCCCTGGAGCAGTACTTC. This encodes CASSSWTPLEQYF.

This clonotype has more than one count but fewer than ten. This chain connects TRBV18 to TRBJ1-5, with D hard to call. V was pared by 0 bases and J by 4 bases, with 7 bases between. The CDR3 loop spans 14 amino acids. Germline CDR1 KGHSH, CDR2 LQKENI. This CDR3 reads CASSPPSQNQPQHF. The DNA of the CDR3 is TGTGCCAGCTCACCACCGTCGCAAAATCAGCCCCAGCATTTT.

The gene calls are TRBV5-1 and TRBJ1-6; D is ambiguous. Germline CDR1 SGHRS, CDR2 YFSETQ. V dropped 2 bases and J dropped 8 bases, with 17 bases sitting between them. The CDR3 consists of 16 residues. This chain's CDR3 is CASSFSTGMADSPLHF. The CDR3 DNA is TGCGCCAGCAGCTTTTCGACGGGTATGGCGGATTCACCCCTCCACTTT.

This CDR3 is CASNPPTGERWDIQYF. In DNA, the CDR3 is TGTGCCAGTAACCCCCCTACAGGGGAACGGTGGGACATTCAGTACTTC. The V call is TRBV19, the J call TRBJ2-4; 7 nucleotides align to TRBD1. This CDR3 region has 16 residues. With V trimmed by 7 bases and J by 8 bases, 17 bases remained unmatched. Per germline, CDR1 LNHDA and CDR2 SQIVND (reference sequence).

Concerning this clonotype itself: This clone may be a read error of a much larger clone one base away. This chain connects TRBV20-1 to TRBJ1-1; D uncertain. Germline values: CDR1 DFQATT, CDR2 SNEGSKA (reference sequence). The CDR3 contains 14 residues. CDR3 amino acids: CSVRDVVGYTEAFF. For the CDR3, the DNA is TGCAGTGTTAGAGATGTGGTGGGATACACTGAAGCTTTCTTT.

The V and J genes are TRBV2 and TRBJ2-7, with 8 bases aligning to TRBD1. This CDR3 comprises 13 residues. V lost 5 bases and J lost 6; bases outside the gene matches: 6. Looked up from germline, CDR1 is SNHLY and CDR2 is FYNNEI. The CDR3 DNA reads as TGTGCCAGCAGTCACATCAGGGGGCCCGAGCAGTACTTC. This encodes CASSHIRGPEQYF.

This chain connects TRBV7-2 to TRBJ2-5, with D perhaps being TRBD1 or TRBD2 (5 bases each). Trimming left V 6 bases short and J 3 bases short, with 14 bases between. This CDR3 region has 14 residues. CDR1 is SGHTA, CDR2 FQGNSA, per germline. CDR3: CASSPRDGEETQYF. CDR3 in DNA: TGTGCCAGCAGTCCCCGGGACGGGGAAGAGACCCAGTACTTC.

This CDR3 is CASSPDRARYEQYF. In DNA, the CDR3 is TGTGCCAGCTCACCCGACAGGGCCCGCTACGAGCAGTACTTC. The chain carries TRBV18 and TRBJ2-7, with 7 bases that match TRBD1. The J segment lost 3 bases and the V segment lost 3 bases, leaving 5 bases of the junction unmatched. The germline CDR1 and CDR2 sequences are KGHSH and LQKENI. The CDR3 length is 14 residues.